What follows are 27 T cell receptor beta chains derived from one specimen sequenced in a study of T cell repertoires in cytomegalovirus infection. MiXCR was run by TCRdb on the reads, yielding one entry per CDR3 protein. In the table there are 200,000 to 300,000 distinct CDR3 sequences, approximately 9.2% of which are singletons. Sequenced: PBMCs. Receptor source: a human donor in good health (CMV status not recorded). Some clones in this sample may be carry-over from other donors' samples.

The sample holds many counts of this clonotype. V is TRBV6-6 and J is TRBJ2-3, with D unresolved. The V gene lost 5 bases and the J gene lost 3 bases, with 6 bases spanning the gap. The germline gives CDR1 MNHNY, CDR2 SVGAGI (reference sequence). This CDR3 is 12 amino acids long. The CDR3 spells CASSQMTDTQYF. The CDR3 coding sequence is TGTGCCAGCAGTCAAATGACAGATACGCAGTATTTT.

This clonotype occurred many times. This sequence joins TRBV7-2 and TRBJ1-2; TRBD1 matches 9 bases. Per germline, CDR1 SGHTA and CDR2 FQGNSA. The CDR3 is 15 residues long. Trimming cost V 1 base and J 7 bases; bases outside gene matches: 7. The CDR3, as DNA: TGTGCCAGCAGCTTAGGTACAGGGGGCGCCTTTGGCTACACCTTC. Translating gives CASSLGTGGAFGYTF.

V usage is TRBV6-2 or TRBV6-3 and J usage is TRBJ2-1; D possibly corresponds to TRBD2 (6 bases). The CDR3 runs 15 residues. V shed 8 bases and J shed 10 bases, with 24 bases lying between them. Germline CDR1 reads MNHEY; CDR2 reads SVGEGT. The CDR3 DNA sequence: TGTGCCAGCCCTAACCTCCTTAGCCGGGGGTACGAGCAGTTCTTC. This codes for CASPNLLSRGYEQFF.

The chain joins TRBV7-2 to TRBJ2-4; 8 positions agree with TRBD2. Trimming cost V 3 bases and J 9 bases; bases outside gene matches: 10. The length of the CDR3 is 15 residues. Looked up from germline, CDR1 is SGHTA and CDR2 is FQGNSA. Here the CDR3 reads CASSFRAQRESIQYF. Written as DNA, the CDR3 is TGTGCCAGCAGCTTCAGGGCACAGCGGGAGAGCATTCAGTACTTC.

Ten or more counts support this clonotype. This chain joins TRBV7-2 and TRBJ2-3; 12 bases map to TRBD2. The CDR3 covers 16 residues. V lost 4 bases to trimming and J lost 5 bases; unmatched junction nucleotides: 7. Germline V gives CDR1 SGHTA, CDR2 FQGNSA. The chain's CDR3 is CASSSPTSGRVDTQYF. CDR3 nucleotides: TGTGCCAGCAGCTCACCGACTAGCGGGAGAGTAGATACGCAGTATTTT.

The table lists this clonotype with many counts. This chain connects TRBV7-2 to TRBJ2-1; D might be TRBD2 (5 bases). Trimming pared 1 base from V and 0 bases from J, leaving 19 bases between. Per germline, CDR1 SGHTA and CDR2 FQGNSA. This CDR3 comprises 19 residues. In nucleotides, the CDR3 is TGTGCCAGCAGCTTAGAGAGACTACCAACCTTAAGCTCCTACAATGAGCAGTTCTTC. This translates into CASSLERLPTLSSYNEQFF.

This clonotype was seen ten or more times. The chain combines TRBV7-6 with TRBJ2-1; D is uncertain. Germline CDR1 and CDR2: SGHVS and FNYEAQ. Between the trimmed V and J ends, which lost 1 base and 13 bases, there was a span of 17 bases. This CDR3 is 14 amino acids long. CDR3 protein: CASSLGTAGPPQFF. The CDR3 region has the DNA TGTGCCAGCAGCTTAGGCACAGCCGGGCCACCACAGTTCTTC.

The chain's CDR3 is CASSSGGAQPQHF. The CDR3 DNA reads TGTGCCAGCAGTTCAGGGGGGGCGCAGCCCCAGCATTTT. V usage is TRBV12-3 or TRBV12-4 and J usage is TRBJ1-5, with 7 bases lining up with TRBD1. The V and J ends lost 4 bases and 7 bases, in that order; junction bases with no gene match: 4. The CDR3 contains 13 residues.

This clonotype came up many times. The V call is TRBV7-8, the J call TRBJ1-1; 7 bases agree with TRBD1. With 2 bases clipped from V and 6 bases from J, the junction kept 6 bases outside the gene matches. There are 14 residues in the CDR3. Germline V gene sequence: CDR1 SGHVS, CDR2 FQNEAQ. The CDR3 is CASSLQGTGAEAFF. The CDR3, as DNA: TGTGCCAGCAGCTTACAGGGTACAGGGGCTGAAGCTTTCTTT. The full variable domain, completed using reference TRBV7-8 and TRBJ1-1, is GAGVSQSPRYKVAKRGQDVALRCDPISGHVSLFWYQQALGQGPEFLTYFQNEAQLDKSGLPSDRFFAERPEGSVSTLKIQRTQQEDSAVYLCASSLQGTGAEAFFGQGTRLTVV.

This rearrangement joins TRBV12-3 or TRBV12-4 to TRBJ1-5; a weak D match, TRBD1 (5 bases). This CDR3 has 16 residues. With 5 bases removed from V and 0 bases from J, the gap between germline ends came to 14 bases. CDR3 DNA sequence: TGTGCCAGCAGTCTTCCCAGGGAATATAGCAATCAGCCCCAGCATTTT. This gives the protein CASSLPREYSNQPQHF.

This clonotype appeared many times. CDR3 DNA sequence: TGTGCCAGCAGTTTAGGGAGCAGGACCCTCTCTGGAAACACCATATATTTT. Encoded protein: CASSLGSRTLSGNTIYF. The V and J genes are TRBV12-3 or TRBV12-4 and TRBJ1-3; D remains ambiguous. This CDR3 spans 17 amino acids. V lost 1 base and J lost 0, with 13 bases in between.

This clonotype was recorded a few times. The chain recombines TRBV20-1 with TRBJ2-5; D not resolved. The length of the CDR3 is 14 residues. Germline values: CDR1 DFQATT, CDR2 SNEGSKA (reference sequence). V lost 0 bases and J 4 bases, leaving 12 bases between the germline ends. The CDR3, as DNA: TGCAGTGCTAGAGATGTTTCGCGGCCAGAGACCCAGTACTTC. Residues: CSARDVSRPETQYF.

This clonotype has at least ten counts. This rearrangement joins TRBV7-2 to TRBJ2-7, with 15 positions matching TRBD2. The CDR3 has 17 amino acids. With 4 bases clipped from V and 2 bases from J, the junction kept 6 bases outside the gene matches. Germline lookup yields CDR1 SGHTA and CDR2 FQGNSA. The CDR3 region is CASSYPGLAGGTYEQYF. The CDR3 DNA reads TGTGCCAGCAGCTACCCGGGACTAGCGGGAGGTACCTACGAGCAGTACTTC.

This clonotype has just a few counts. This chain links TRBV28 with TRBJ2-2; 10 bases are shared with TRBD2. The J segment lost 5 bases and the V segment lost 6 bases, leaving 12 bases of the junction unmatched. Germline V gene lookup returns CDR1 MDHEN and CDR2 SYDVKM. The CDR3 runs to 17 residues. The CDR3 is CASSPALAGEWTGELFF. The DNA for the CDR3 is TGTGCCAGCAGCCCCGCGCTAGCGGGAGAATGGACCGGGGAGCTGTTTTTT. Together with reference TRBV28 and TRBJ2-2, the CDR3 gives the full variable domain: DVKVTQSSRYLVKRTGEKVFLECVQDMDHENMFWYRQDPGLGLRLIYFSYDVKMKEKGDIPEGYSVSREKKERFSLILESASTNQTSMYLCASSPALAGEWTGELFFGEGSRLTVL.

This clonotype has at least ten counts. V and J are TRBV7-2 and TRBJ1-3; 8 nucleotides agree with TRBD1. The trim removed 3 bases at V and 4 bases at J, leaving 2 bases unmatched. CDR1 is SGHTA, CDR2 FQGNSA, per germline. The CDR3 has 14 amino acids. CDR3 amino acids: CASSFRGLGNTIYF. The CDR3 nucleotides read TGTGCCAGCAGCTTCAGGGGGCTCGGAAACACCATATATTTT.

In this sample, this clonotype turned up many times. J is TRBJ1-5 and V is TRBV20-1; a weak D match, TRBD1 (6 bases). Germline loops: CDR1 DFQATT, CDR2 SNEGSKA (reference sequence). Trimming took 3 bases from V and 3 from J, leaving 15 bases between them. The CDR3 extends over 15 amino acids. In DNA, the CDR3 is TGCAGTGCTAGCGTCGAGGGACACTTCAATCAGCCCCAGCATTTT. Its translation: CSASVEGHFNQPQHF.

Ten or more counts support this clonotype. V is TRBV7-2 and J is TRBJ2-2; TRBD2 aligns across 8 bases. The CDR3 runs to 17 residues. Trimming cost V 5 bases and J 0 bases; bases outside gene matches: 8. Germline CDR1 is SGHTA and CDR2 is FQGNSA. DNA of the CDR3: TGTGCCAGCAGCACACCCTCGGGGGGGTCGAACACCGGGGAGCTGTTTTTT. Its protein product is CASSTPSGGSNTGELFF.

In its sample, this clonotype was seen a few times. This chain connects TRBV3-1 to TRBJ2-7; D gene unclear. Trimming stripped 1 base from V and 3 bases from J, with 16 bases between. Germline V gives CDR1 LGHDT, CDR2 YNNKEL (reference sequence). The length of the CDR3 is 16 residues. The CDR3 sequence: CASSQAALDPFYEQYF. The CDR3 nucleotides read TGTGCCAGCAGCCAAGCAGCACTGGACCCCTTCTACGAGCAGTACTTC.

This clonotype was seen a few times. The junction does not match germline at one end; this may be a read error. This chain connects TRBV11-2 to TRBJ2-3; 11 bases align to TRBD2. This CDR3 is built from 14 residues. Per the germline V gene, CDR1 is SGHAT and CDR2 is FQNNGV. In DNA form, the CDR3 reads TGTGCCAGCAGTCGACGGACTAGCGGGCCCCTCCGTGATTTT. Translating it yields CASSRRTSGPLRDF.

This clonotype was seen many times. This chain's CDR3 is CASSQAGWGGQPQHF. CDR3 sequence (DNA): TGTGCCAGCAGCCAGGCAGGGTGGGGGGGACAGCCCCAGCATTTT. The V gene is TRBV7-2, the J gene TRBJ1-5; possible D gene TRBD1, 5 bases. CDR3 length: 15 amino acids. In germline, CDR1 is SGHTA, CDR2 FQGNSA. V was trimmed by 5 bases and J by 7 bases, leaving 18 bases between them.

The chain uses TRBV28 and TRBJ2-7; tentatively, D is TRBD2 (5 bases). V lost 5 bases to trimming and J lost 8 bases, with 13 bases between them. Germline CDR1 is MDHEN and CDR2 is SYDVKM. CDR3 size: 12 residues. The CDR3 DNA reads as TGTGCCAGCAGTCTCCCGGGGTTTCAGCAGTACTTC. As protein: CASSLPGFQQYF.

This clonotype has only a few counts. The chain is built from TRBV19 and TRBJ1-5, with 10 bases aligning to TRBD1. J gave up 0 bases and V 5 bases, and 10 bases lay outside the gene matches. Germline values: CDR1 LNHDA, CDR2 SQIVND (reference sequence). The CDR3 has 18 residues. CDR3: CASSGQPGQGISNQPQHF. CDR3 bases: TGTGCCAGTAGTGGACAGCCGGGACAGGGGATTAGCAATCAGCCCCAGCATTTT.

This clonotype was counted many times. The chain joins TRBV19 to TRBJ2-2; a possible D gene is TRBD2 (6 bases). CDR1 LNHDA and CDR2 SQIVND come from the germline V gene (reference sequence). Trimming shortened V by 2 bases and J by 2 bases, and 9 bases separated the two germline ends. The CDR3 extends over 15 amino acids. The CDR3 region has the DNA TGTGCCAGTAGTATATTGGGGGGAAACACCGGGGAGCTGTTTTTT. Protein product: CASSILGGNTGELFF.

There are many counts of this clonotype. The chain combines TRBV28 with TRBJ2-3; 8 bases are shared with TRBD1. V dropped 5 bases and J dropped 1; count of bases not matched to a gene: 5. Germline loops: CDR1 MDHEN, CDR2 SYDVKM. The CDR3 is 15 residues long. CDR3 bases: TGTGCCAGCAGTACACCGGGACAGGGCACAGATACGCAGTATTTT. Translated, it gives CASSTPGQGTDTQYF.

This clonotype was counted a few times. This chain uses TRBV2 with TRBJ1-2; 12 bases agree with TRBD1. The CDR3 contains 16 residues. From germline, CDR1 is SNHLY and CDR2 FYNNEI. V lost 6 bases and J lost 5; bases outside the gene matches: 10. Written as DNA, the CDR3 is TGTGCCAGCAGACACCCGGGACAGGGGGCGCAGTATGGCTACACCTTC. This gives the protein CASRHPGQGAQYGYTF.

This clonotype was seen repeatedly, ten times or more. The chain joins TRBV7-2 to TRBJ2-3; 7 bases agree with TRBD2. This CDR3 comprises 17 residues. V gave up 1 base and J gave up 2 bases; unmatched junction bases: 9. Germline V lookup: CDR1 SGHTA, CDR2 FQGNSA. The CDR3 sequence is CASSLGDSGRYTDTQYF. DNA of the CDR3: TGTGCCAGCAGCTTAGGCGATAGCGGGCGTTACACAGATACGCAGTATTTT.

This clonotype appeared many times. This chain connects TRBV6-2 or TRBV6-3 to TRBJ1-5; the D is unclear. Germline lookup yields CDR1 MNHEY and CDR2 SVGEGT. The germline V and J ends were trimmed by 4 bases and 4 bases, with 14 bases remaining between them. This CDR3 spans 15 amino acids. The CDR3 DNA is TGTGCCAGCAGTTTTGTGGGGTCGGGTAATCAGCCCCAGCATTTT. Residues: CASSFVGSGNQPQHF.